This TCR beta chain was recorded in a study of STAT3 mutations in large granular lymphocyte leukemia. A remark on this clone: Its antigen is unidentified.

Whole-study results and caveats: Treatment regimens differed across patients between samplings. Every T-cell large granular lymphocyte leukemia patient had at least one immunodominant TCR beta clonotype. In some patients, a small highly pathogenic clone possibly went undetected. Some patients had dominant TCR clones larger than their STAT3 mutant burden.

Average productive template count per sample was 40,000 to 45,000. Some clones are missing from TCRdb's copy, which holds only in-frame ones; the method was immunoSEQ multiplex PCR. The sample lists around 8,600 clones, about 89% occurring once. In germline, CDR1 is GTSNPN, CDR2 SVGIG (reference sequence). V gave up 4 bases and J gave up 5 bases, with 11 bases separating them. The CDR3 runs 12 residues. This clonotype was sampled from an older man with T-cell large granular lymphocyte leukemia. Some clones in this sample may be carry-over from other donors' samples. V gene TRBV30 combines with J gene TRBJ2-5; the D gene is possibly TRBD1 (5 bases). Sequenced sample: peripheral blood mononuclear cells. The CDR3 is CAWTRVGETQYF. The CDR3 nucleotides are TGTGCCTGGACCAGGGTTGGGGAGACCCAGTACTTC. Full variable domain (outside the CDR3, taken from reference TRBV30 and TRBJ2-5): SQTIHQWPATLVQPVGSPLSLECTVEGTSNPNLYWYRQAAGRGLQLLFYSVGIGQISSEVPQNLSASRPQDRQFILSSKKLLLSDSGFYLCAWTRVGETQYFGPGTRLLVL.